These 7 T cell receptor beta chains share one sample of origin, sequenced in a study of T cell responses to AZD1222 COVID-19 vaccine. Repertoires were generated with immunoSEQ multiplex PCR, while TCRdb's copy carries only in-frame clones and drops some. This sample has 80,000 to 95,000 clones, with 88% found just once. Material: peripheral blood, obtained on day 0 of MenACWY control vaccination. These receptor sequences come from an adult in good health.

The J gene is TRBJ2-1, the V gene TRBV30; D not resolved. The ends were cut back, 1 base at V and 1 base at J, with 8 bases in the middle. The germline V gene encodes CDR1 GTSNPN and CDR2 SVGIG (reference sequence). The CDR3 sequence is 14 residues long. The CDR3: CAWSGEFSYNEQFF. CDR3 coding DNA: TGTGCCTGGAGTGGGGAATTTTCCTACAATGAGCAGTTCTTC.

The V and J genes are TRBV25-1 and TRBJ2-7; 14 bases fit TRBD2. Per the germline V gene, CDR1 is MGHDK and CDR2 is SYGVNS. The CDR3 extends over 17 amino acids. The V gene end was trimmed by 4 bases and the J gene end by 4 bases; junction bases not matched to a gene: 9. The CDR3 reads CASSVTGTSGRLYEQYF. DNA of the CDR3: TGTGCCAGCAGTGTTACCGGGACTAGCGGGAGACTTTACGAGCAGTACTTC.

The CDR3 loop is CASSFGLQGTGYTF. DNA of the CDR3: TGTGCCAGCAGCTTTGGGTTGCAGGGGACCGGCTACACCTTC. This chain connects TRBV11-2 to TRBJ1-2; weak D call: TRBD1 (6 bases). V lost 3 bases to trimming and J lost 8 bases, with 16 bases between them. Germline loops: CDR1 SGHAT, CDR2 FQNNGV. The CDR3 is 14 residues long.

The chain couples TRBV3-1 (or the pseudogene TRBV3-2) to TRBJ2-5; D might be TRBD1 or TRBD2, each matching 5 bases. The V and J ends lost 11 bases and 2 bases respectively, with 9 bases between them. This CDR3 is built from 11 residues. CDR1 is LGHDT, CDR2 YNNKEL, per germline (reference sequence). Here the CDR3 reads CAGGPQETQYF. CDR3 nucleotides: TGTGCCGGGGGTCCGCAAGAGACCCAGTACTTC.

The chain links TRBV19 to TRBJ1-1; D call uncertain. Trimming pared 5 bases from V and 4 bases from J, leaving 14 bases between. Germline-derived CDR1 and CDR2 are LNHDA and SQIVND (reference sequence). CDR3 length equals 14 residues. This chain's CDR3 is CASSPEGRVTEAFF. In nucleotides, the CDR3 is TGTGCCAGTAGTCCGGAAGGGCGGGTCACTGAAGCTTTCTTT.

The V call is TRBV7-9, the J call TRBJ1-2; 8 bases are a match to TRBD1. Trimming removed 3 bases from V and 5 bases from J; junction bases left unmatched: 5. This CDR3 region has 14 residues. Germline assignment: CDR1 SEHNR and CDR2 FQNEAQ (reference sequence). The chain's CDR3 is CASSLGQDVYGYTF. Written as DNA, the CDR3 is TGTGCCAGCAGCTTGGGACAGGATGTTTATGGCTACACCTTC.

V gene TRBV6-6 combines with J gene TRBJ2-7; D ambiguous. CDR1 is MNHNY, CDR2 SVGAGI, per germline (reference sequence). The CDR3 totals 13 residues. Trimming left V 4 bases short and J 0 bases short, with 7 bases between. The CDR3 spells CASSLVSSYEQYF. The CDR3 coding sequence is TGTGCCAGCAGTTTGGTCAGCTCCTACGAGCAGTACTTC.